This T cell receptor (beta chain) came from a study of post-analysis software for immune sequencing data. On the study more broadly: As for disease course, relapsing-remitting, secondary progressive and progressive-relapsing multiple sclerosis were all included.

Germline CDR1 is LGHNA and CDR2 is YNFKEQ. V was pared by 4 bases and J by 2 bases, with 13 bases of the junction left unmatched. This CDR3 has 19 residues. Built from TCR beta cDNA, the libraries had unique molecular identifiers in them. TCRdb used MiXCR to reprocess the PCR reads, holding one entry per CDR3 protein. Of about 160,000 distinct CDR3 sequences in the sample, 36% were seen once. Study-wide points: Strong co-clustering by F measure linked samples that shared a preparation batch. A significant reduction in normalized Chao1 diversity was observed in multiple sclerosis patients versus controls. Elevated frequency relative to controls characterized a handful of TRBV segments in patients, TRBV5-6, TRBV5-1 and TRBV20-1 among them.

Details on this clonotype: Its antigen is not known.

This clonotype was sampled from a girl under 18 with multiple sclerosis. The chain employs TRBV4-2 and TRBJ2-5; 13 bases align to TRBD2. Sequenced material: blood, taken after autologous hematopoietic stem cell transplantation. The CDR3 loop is CASSPPTLAGGIIQETQYF. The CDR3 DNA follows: TGTGCCAGCAGCCCGCCCACACTAGCGGGAGGGATAATTCAAGAGACCCAGTACTTC.